The TCR beta chain under discussion was sequenced for a study of early T cells in non-severe SARS-CoV-2 infection. The CDR3 has 15 residues. CDR1 is SEHNR and CDR2 is FQNEAQ in the germline V gene (reference sequence). Trimming left V 2 bases short and J 5 bases short, with 15 bases between. TCRdb re-analysed the 5' RACE reads in MiXCR, keeping a single row per CDR3 protein. The sample has 80,000 to 95,000 distinct CDR3 sequences; over 12% are singletons. This clonotype was picked up a small number of times. This sequence originates from an adult who was a healthcare worker with PCR-confirmed SARS-CoV-2 infection or an uninfected control (not recorded which). The chain has TRBV7-9 and TRBJ1-1; no clear D. Sequencing was done on a sample of whole blood. For the CDR3, the DNA is TGTGCCAGCAGCTTATTTATCGCCGGAGGGACTGAAGCTTTCTTT. Residues: CASSLFIAGGTEAFF.